This T cell receptor beta chain was identified during a study of blood T cell repertoires in COVID-19 (dated by TCRdb to between 2020 and 2021). For context, the study as a whole: Samples covering the acute and convalescent phases of COVID-19 were provided by collaborators in the United States, Italy and Spain. Sample metadata almost always included a de-identified subject ID, COVID-19 status, age in years and sex. Where available, HLA class I and class II types were taken from metadata supplied by the sample provider and were not determined by assay-based typing. Samples came from the ongoing ImmuneRACE study (first 160 participants) plus 1,254 subjects from 6 global collaborators. The dataset comprised deeply sampled blood TCRbeta repertoires from subjects exposed to, actively infected with, or recovered from COVID-19. A freely available public database, intended as a resource for researchers studying the immune response to SARS-CoV-2, is where the repertoires were released. The prospective study material was composed of cDNA or gDNA derived from T cells, B-cell-depleted T cells, or PBMCs. Broader findings and caveats from the paper: Clinical and demographic metadata were provided uncurated, with the amount varying by source and participant.

Each collaborating institution followed its own protocols to collect whole blood in K2EDTA tubes. For TCRbeta analysis, collaborators shipped samples as frozen whole blood, isolated PBMCs, or DNA extracted from either of those sample types. This clone was found a few times. The antigen it binds to is not known. The record has no base qualities; no much larger clone is one base away. CDR1 and CDR2 (SGHRS, YFSETQ) derive from the germline V gene. V loses 4 bases at its end and J loses 5 bases; junction bases beyond the gene matches: 5. From the cysteine through the phenylalanine, the CDR3 covers 14 amino acids. Of the read, only the CDR3 DNA is kept; its 42 bases are in frame from base 1. TCRbeta CDR3 regions were amplified from genomic DNA by means of the immunoSEQ Assay, a bias-controlled multiplex PCR. In the original analysis: Nucleated cell counts per sample were estimated from amplification of reference gene primers within the assay. To quantify the absolute abundance of each unique TCRbeta CDR3 rearrangement, sequence reads were collapsed and filtered. For each sample, productive Simpson clonality was calculated as the square root of Simpson's diversity index over productive rearrangements. TCRdb mirrors the immuneACCESS table, restricted to in-frame sequences. Some clones are absent from its copies; in checked studies, under half trace to an unresolved V gene, and the reason for the others is unknown. Clone size and V and J calls were adopted from that table, with D and trimming inferred from the DNA. Across this sample there are about 190,000 clones, with around 85% seen only once. Of the sample, roughly 12% is held by the ten largest clones.

The sequence was obtained from a woman between 45 and 65 years old with acute or convalescent COVID-19. The sequenced sample consisted of peripheral blood. The chain is encoded by TRBV5-1 joined to TRBJ2-7, with 11 central nucleotides matching TRBD1. The nucleotide sequence reads as follows: TGCGCCAGCAGCCGGACAGGGGGCATGAACGAGCAGTACTTC. Its protein reads: CASSRTGGMNEQYF.